This T cell receptor beta chain was identified during a study of blood T cells in healthy people across ages. Concerning this clonotype itself: Antigen unknown.

General study findings and limits: Naive T cell percentage showed a strong correlation with the diversity of TCR beta.

Germline-derived CDR1 and CDR2 are SEHNR and FQNEAQ (reference sequence). CDR3 length: 14 amino acids. V shed 2 bases and J shed 2 bases, with 9 bases lying between them. Using a J-beta primer mix together with a sample-barcoded 5' primer, a second PCR was run for about 6 to 12 cycles. TCRdb used MiXCR to reprocess the 5' RACE reads, holding one entry per CDR3 protein. The data contain about 1.7 million distinct CDR3 sequences, roughly 28% of them singletons. The sequence came from a woman under 40 in good health. The rearrangement joins TRBV7-9 to TRBJ2-5; D not certain. Sequencing input: blood. CDR3 sequence: CASSLKWSQETQYF. Here the CDR3 DNA reads TGTGCCAGCAGCTTAAAATGGTCGCAAGAGACCCAGTACTTC.